These 20 T cell receptor beta chains originate from one sample sequenced in a study of cytomegalovirus exposure and HLA in healthy donors. PCR employed 60 Vbeta and 13 Jbeta primers. The table came from immunoSEQ multiplex PCR; TCRdb's copy has only in-frame clones and leaves some out. Here the sample spans more than 110,000 clones, 70% to 75% being singletons. Material for sequencing was PBMCs. These receptors all stem from a human donor in good health.

DNA for the CDR3: TGTGCCAGCAGACCGGGATTAGGTACGCAGTATTTT. Translation: CASRPGLGTQYF. The chain recombines TRBV2 with TRBJ2-3, with D maybe TRBD2 (5 bases). The V end lost 6 bases, the J end lost 8 bases, and 12 bases lay between the germline ends. The CDR3 consists of 12 residues. Germline V CDR1 and CDR2: SNHLY, FYNNEI.

The rearrangement links TRBV5-4 to TRBJ2-7; TRBD2 aligns across 9 bases. Trimming cost V 4 bases and J 2 bases; bases outside gene matches: 7. The CDR3 is 15 residues long. Germline V gene data show CDR1 as SGHNT and CDR2 as YYREEE (reference sequence). DNA of the CDR3: TGTGCCAGCAGCCCTCCCCTAGCGGGGCCCTACGAGCAGTACTTC. It translates to CASSPPLAGPYEQYF.

The sample holds a few counts of this clone. The chain joins TRBV6-6 to TRBJ1-4; no clear D. The V and J ends lost 7 bases and 3 bases respectively, with 6 bases between them. This CDR3 has 12 residues. Germline values: CDR1 MNHNY, CDR2 SVGAGI (reference sequence). CDR3 sequence: CASTRSNEKLFF. The CDR3 DNA reads TGTGCCAGCACCAGGTCTAATGAAAAACTGTTTTTT.

The V gene is TRBV4-1, the J gene TRBJ1-5, with TRBD1 identical over 11 bases. CDR1 is MGHRA and CDR2 is YSYEKL in the germline V gene. Germline trimming cut 4 bases from V and 5 bases from J; bases unmatched to any gene: 4. This CDR3 contains 15 residues. The CDR3 bases are TGCGCCAGCAGCCGGCAGGACAGGGGGCATCAGCCCCAGCATTTT. This sequence encodes CASSRQDRGHQPQHF.

This clone turned up a few times. The chain joins TRBV4-1 to TRBJ1-5; TRBD1 matches at 8 bases. CDR3 length equals 15 residues. J gave up 5 bases and V 2 bases, and 5 bases lay outside the gene matches. Germline CDR1 is MGHRA and CDR2 is YSYEKL. The CDR3 nucleotides read TGCGCCAGCAGCCAACCGGACAGGGACGATCAGCCCCAGCATTTT. Amino acid sequence: CASSQPDRDDQPQHF.

The V call is TRBV7-2, the J call TRBJ2-3; TRBD2 matches 11 bases. V lost 1 base to trimming and J lost 5 bases; unmatched junction nucleotides: 5. Germline CDR1 SGHTA, CDR2 FQGNSA. The CDR3 has 16 amino acids. The DNA for the CDR3 is TGTGCCAGCAGCTTAGGATCTAGCGGGGGGCGAGATACGCAGTATTTT. This translates into CASSLGSSGGRDTQYF.

This clone was observed a few times. The CDR3 bases are TGTGCCAGCAGCAACAAGGGGGATGCCGGGGAGCTGTTTTTT. Protein sequence: CASSNKGDAGELFF. V and J are TRBV11-2 and TRBJ2-2; the D gene is possibly TRBD1 (6 bases). This CDR3 region has 14 residues. Trimming stripped 5 bases from V and 6 bases from J, with 13 bases between. CDR1 SGHAT and CDR2 FQNNGV come from the germline V gene.

This clone was detected a few times. The CDR3 nucleotides are TGTGCCAGTACATACACAACTAATGAAAAACTGTTTTTT. Residues: CASTYTTNEKLFF. This chain uses TRBV6-1 with TRBJ1-4; D not certain. The CDR3 is 13 residues long. Deletions cut 9 bases from V and 0 bases from J, with 8 bases between. Germline V gene sequence: CDR1 MNHNS, CDR2 SASEGT.

This chain connects TRBV5-4 to TRBJ2-5, with 11 nucleotides matching TRBD2. V dropped 0 bases and J dropped 2; count of bases not matched to a gene: 6. Germline CDR1 and CDR2: SGHNT and YYREEE (reference sequence). The CDR3 sequence is 17 residues long. CDR3 residues: CASSLGPGLAEQETQYF. The CDR3 DNA sequence: TGTGCCAGCAGCTTGGGGCCGGGACTAGCGGAACAAGAGACCCAGTACTTC.

V gene TRBV5-5 combines with J gene TRBJ1-1; D is unclear. Germline V gene lookup returns CDR1 SGHKS and CDR2 YYEKEE (reference sequence). V was pared by 0 bases and J by 2 bases, with 5 bases between. The CDR3 is 13 amino acids. The DNA for the CDR3 is TGTGCCAGCAGCTTGGGACTTAACACTGAAGCTTTCTTT. Protein product: CASSLGLNTEAFF.

The rearrangement uses TRBV10-1 and TRBJ2-7, with 8 positions matching TRBD1. Germline loops: CDR1 WNHNN, CDR2 SYGVQD (reference sequence). The V and J ends lost 3 bases and 3 bases, in that order; junction bases with no gene match: 7. The CDR3 is 15 residues long. CDR3 bases: TGCGCCAGCAGTGAATTCCCAGGGGGCTACTACGAGCAGTACTTC. It encodes CASSEFPGGYYEQYF.

The rearrangement joins TRBV19 to TRBJ2-3, with 8 bases that match TRBD2. V lost 4 bases, J lost 9 bases, and 6 bases stayed unmatched. CDR3 length: 13 residues. Germline V gene sequence: CDR1 LNHDA, CDR2 SQIVND (reference sequence). The CDR3 DNA is TGTGCCAGTAGTACCGGACTAGCAAGAACGCAGTATTTT. The encoded protein is CASSTGLARTQYF.

This rearrangement joins TRBV20-1 to TRBJ2-7; weak D call: TRBD2 (5 bases). The CDR3 consists of 11 residues. Germline-derived CDR1 and CDR2 are DFQATT and SNEGSKA (reference sequence). Trimming took 3 bases from V and 5 from J, leaving 8 bases between them. The CDR3 DNA is TGCAGTGCTAGCCCGGGGAACGAGCAGTACTTC. Translated, it gives CSASPGNEQYF.

The V and J genes are TRBV15 and TRBJ2-5; 7 bases match TRBD1. After removal of 2 bases from V and 3 bases from J, the junction contained 6 bases not matched to a gene. Germline V gives CDR1 LNHNV, CDR2 YYDKDF (reference sequence). The CDR3 contains 15 residues. DNA for the CDR3: TGTGCCACCAGCAGAAACGACAGGGTAGAAGAGACCCAGTACTTC. It yields the protein CATSRNDRVEETQYF.

The V call is TRBV7-3, the J call TRBJ2-2; no clear D. V was clipped by 1 base and J by 7 bases, with 13 bases between them. This CDR3 has 15 residues. The germline V gene encodes CDR1 SGHTA and CDR2 FQGTGA. The CDR3 DNA sequence: TGTGCCAGCAGCTTAAACAGAAGGTCTGGCGGGGAGCTGTTTTTT. This translates into CASSLNRRSGGELFF.

This chain uses TRBV18 with TRBJ2-7; D remains ambiguous. V gave up 3 bases and J gave up 0 bases, with 9 bases separating them. CDR1 is KGHSH, CDR2 LQKENI, per germline. The CDR3 length is 14 residues. DNA of the CDR3: TGTGCCAGCTCACCCGGAGCTAGCTCCTACGAGCAGTACTTC. Protein sequence: CASSPGASSYEQYF.

This clone has only one observation. V gene TRBV2 combines with J gene TRBJ1-2; tentative D call: TRBD1 (6 bases). Looked up from germline, CDR1 is SNHLY and CDR2 is FYNNEI. The CDR3 extends over 13 amino acids. Deletions cut 2 bases from V and 4 bases from J, with 8 bases between. The CDR3 bases are TGTGCCAGCAGTGAACAGGACAGCTATGGCTACACCTTC. This sequence encodes CASSEQDSYGYTF.

This clone was seen a handful of times. The chain links TRBV2 to TRBJ2-1; 10 positions match TRBD1. With V trimmed by 4 bases and J by 9 bases, 0 bases remained unmatched. The CDR3 length is 12 residues. Germline CDR1 is SNHLY and CDR2 is FYNNEI. CDR3 in amino acids: CASSGTGGEQFF. The CDR3 bases are TGTGCCAGCAGTGGGACAGGGGGTGAGCAGTTCTTC.

This chain connects TRBV19 to TRBJ1-2; no reliable D call. Germline CDR1 LNHDA, CDR2 SQIVND (reference sequence). This CDR3 region has 16 residues. The V end was cut by 3 bases, the J end by 0 bases, with 14 bases between. CDR3 nucleotides: TGTGCCAGTAGTATGGCCCTCCAATTTTCTAACTATGGCTACACCTTC. This encodes CASSMALQFSNYGYTF.

This clone has only a few counts. This chain connects TRBV5-6 to TRBJ1-1; 7 nucleotides match TRBD1. After removal of 4 bases from V and 6 bases from J, the junction contained 6 bases not matched to a gene. This CDR3 is 13 amino acids long. Germline CDR1 and CDR2: SGHDT and YYEEEE. The CDR3 region is CASSHYRGAEAFF. The CDR3, as DNA: TGTGCCAGCAGCCACTACAGGGGCGCTGAAGCTTTCTTT.